This T cell receptor (beta chain) was recovered during a study of control samples from healthy donors and cancer patients. Sequencing was performed with immunoSEQ multiplex PCR; in TCRdb, only in-frame clones are kept and a portion is missing. The sample consists of some 120,000 clones, 80% to 90% of them appearing once. CDR1 and CDR2 (germline): MDHEN, SYDVKM. Trimming removed 1 base from V and 0 bases from J, with 13 bases in between. The CDR3 runs to 17 residues. V gene TRBV28 combines with J gene TRBJ2-1, with D possibly TRBD2 on 6 matching bases. The clonotype originates from a woman between 50 and 59 years old with colorectal cancer. Sequenced material: PBMCs. The DNA of the CDR3 is TGTGCCAGCAGTTTATCCGGACTACGGGGCTCCTACAATGAGCAGTTCTTC. Translation gives CASSLSGLRGSYNEQFF.